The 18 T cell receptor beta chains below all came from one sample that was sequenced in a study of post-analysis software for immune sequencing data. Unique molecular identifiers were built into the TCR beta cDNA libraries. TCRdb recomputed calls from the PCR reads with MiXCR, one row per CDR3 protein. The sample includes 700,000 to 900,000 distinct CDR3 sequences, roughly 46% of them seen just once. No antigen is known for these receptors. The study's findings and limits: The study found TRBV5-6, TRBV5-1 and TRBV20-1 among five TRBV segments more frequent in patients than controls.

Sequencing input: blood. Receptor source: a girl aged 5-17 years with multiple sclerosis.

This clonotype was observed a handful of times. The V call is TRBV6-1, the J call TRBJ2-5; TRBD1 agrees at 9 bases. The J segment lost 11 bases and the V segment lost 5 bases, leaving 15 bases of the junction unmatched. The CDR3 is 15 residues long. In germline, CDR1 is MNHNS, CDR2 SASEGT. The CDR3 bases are TGTGCCAGCAGTAACCGGGACAGGGCCCAGGGAAAGCAGTACTTC. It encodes CASSNRDRAQGKQYF.

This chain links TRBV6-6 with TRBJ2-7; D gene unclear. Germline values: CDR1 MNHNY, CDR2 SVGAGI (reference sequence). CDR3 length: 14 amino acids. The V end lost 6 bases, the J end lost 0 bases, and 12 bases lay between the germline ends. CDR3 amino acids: CASRNAGPSYEQYF. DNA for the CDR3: TGTGCCAGCAGAAATGCCGGGCCCTCCTACGAGCAGTACTTC.

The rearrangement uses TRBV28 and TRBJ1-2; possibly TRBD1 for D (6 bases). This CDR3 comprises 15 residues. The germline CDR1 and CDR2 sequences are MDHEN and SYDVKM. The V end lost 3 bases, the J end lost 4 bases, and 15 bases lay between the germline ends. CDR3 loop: CASSFGGTIPYGYTF. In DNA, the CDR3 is TGTGCCAGCAGTTTCGGGGGCACGATCCCCTATGGCTACACCTTC.

The CDR3 nucleotides read TGCAGTGCTAGAGTGGGCAGGGGATCGGCAGATACGCAGTATTTT. Translating it yields CSARVGRGSADTQYF. The V gene is TRBV20-1, the J gene TRBJ2-3; TRBD1 might be the D (6 bases). V was shortened by 1 base and J by 4 bases, with 15 bases between the two germline ends. The CDR3 is 15 residues long. Germline V gene lookup returns CDR1 DFQATT and CDR2 SNEGSKA (reference sequence).

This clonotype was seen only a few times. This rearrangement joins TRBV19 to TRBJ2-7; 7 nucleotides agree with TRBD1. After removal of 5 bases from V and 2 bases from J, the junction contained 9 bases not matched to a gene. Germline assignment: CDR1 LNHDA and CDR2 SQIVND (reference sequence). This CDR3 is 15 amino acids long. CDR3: CASSPGLGTAYEQYF. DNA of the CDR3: TGTGCCAGTAGTCCCGGTTTGGGGACAGCCTACGAGCAGTACTTC.

CDR3 nucleotide sequence: TGTGCCAGCAGCCCGCCCTCGATGAATGAGCAGTTCTTC. Protein product: CASSPPSMNEQFF. The rearrangement uses TRBV4-2 and TRBJ2-1; D uncertain. Trimming pared 4 bases from V and 7 bases from J, leaving 11 bases between. There are 13 residues in the CDR3. Looked up from germline, CDR1 is LGHNA and CDR2 is YNFKEQ.

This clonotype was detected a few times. The CDR3 region is CAERRGDSCGYTF. The CDR3 bases are TGTGCCGAACGGCGTGGGGATAGCTGTGGCTACACCTTC. This chain links TRBV10-3 with TRBJ1-2; D is unclear. Looked up from germline, CDR1 is ENHRY and CDR2 is SYGVKD. This CDR3 comprises 13 residues. V gave up 11 bases and J gave up 7 bases, with 20 bases separating them.

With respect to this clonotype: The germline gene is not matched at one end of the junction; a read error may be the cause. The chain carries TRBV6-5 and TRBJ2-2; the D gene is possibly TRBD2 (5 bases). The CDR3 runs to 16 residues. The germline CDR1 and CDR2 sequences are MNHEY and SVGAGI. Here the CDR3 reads CASSDSGLFNTGELFF. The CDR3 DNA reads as TGTGCCAGCAGTGACTCCGGACTGTTCAACACCGGGGAGCTGTTTTTT.

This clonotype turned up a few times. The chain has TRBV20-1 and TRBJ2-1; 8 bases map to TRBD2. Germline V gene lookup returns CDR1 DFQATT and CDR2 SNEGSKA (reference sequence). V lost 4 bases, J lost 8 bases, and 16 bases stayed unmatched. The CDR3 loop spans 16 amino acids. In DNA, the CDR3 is TGCAGTGCTAATCCTTTGTCCAGCGGGAGTGGGGATGAGCAGTTCTTC. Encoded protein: CSANPLSSGSGDEQFF.

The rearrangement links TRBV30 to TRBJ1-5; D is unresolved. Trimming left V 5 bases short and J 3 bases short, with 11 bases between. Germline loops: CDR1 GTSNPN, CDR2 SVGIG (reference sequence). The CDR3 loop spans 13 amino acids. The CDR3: CAWQPHSNQPQHF. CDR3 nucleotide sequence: TGTGCCTGGCAGCCACATTCCAATCAGCCCCAGCATTTT. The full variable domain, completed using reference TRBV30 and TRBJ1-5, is SQTIHQWPATLVQPVGSPLSLECTVEGTSNPNLYWYRQAAGRGLQLLFYSVGIGQISSEVPQNLSASRPQDRQFILSSKKLLLSDSGFYLCAWQPHSNQPQHFGDGTRLSIL.

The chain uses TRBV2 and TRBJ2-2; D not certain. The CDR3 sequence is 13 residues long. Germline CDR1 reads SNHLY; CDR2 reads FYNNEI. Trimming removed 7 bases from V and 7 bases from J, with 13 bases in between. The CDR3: CASNRDGGGELFF. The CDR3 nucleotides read TGTGCCAGCAATCGAGACGGTGGCGGGGAGCTGTTTTTT.

DNA for the CDR3: TGTGCCAGCAGAGTGACAGGGGGTTATAGGAATGTCTATGGCTACACCTTC. Protein: CASRVTGGYRNVYGYTF. The chain has TRBV28 and TRBJ1-2; 9 bases fit TRBD1. V trimming: 6 bases; J trimming: 4 bases; junction bases outside the gene matches: 15. CDR3 length: 17 residues. Per the germline V gene, CDR1 is MDHEN and CDR2 is SYDVKM.

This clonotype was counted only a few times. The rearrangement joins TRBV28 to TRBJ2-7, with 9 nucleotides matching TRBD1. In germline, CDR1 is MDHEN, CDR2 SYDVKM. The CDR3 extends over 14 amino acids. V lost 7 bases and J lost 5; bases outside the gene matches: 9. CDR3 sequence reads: CASTATGGIDEQYF. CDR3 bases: TGTGCCAGCACCGCGACAGGGGGGATCGACGAGCAGTACTTC.

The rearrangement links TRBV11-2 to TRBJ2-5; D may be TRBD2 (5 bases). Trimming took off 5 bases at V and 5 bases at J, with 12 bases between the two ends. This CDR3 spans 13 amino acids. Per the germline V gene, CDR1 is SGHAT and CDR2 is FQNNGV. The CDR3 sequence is CASSRLRVETQYF. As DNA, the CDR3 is TGTGCCAGCAGCCGTCTGAGGGTGGAGACCCAGTACTTC.

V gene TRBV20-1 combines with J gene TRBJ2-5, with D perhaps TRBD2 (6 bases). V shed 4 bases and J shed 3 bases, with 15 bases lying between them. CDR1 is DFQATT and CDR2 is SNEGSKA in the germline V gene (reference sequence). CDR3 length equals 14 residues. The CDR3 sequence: CSAMATRVKETQYF. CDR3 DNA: TGCAGTGCTATGGCGACTAGAGTAAAAGAGACCCAGTACTTC.

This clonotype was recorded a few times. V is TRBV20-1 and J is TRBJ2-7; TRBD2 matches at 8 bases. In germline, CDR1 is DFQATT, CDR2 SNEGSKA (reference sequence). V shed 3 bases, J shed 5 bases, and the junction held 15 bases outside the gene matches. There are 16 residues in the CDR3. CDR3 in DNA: TGCAGTGCTAGTGAGTTGGGCGGGAGGTGGCGGGACGAGCAGTACTTC. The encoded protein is CSASELGGRWRDEQYF.

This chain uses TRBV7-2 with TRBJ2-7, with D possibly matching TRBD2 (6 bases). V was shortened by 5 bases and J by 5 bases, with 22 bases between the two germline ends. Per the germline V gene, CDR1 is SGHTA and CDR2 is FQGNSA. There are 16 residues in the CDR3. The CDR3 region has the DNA TGTGCCAGCAGCCCAGTTAACGGGAGACCCTTCGACGAGCAGTACTTC. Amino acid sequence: CASSPVNGRPFDEQYF.

The CDR3 DNA reads TGTGCCAGCAAGGCTAGCGCTCAATACGAGCAGTACTTC. Protein: CASKASAQYEQYF. The V call is TRBV6-5, the J call TRBJ2-7; possible D gene TRBD2, 6 bases. Looked up from germline, CDR1 is MNHEY and CDR2 is SVGAGI. V lost 7 bases, J lost 4 bases, and 14 bases lay in between. The CDR3 loop spans 13 amino acids.